This TCR beta chain was sequenced for a study of blood T cell repertoires in COVID-19. Study-wide background: Samples of COVID-19 (acute and convalescent) were obtained from the United States, Italy and Spain. The cDNA or gDNA used as material had been derived from T cells, B-cell-depleted T cells, or PBMCs.

In the original workflow: The assay estimated nucleated cells by amplifying reference gene primers. TCRdb's table, derived via immunoSEQ multiplex PCR, lists solely in-frame clones and lacks some. Clone size and V and J calls were adopted from that table, with D and trimming inferred from the DNA. Of approximately 220,000 clones in the sample, around 80% were seen once. V lost 6 bases and J lost 1, with 13 bases in between. CDR3 length: 14 residues. Looked up from germline, CDR1 is SGHTA and CDR2 is FQGNSA. The origin of this receptor is a woman aged 60-75 years who had recovered from COVID-19. The chain joins TRBV7-2 to TRBJ2-7, with D maybe TRBD1 (6 bases). Material for sequencing was peripheral blood. CDR3 nucleotide sequence: TGTGCCAGCAGGTCTGGACAGCCTTCCTACGAGCAGTACTTC. It codes for CASRSGQPSYEQYF.